These 25 T cell receptor beta chains came from one sample sequenced in a study of Ad26.COV2.S vaccination and SARS-CoV-2 variants. The treatment here: roughly 20 received Ad26.COV2.S at low or high dose, single or two shots; roughly 5 received placebo; per-sample allocation not given. Specimen acquisition occurred on day 63 following the initial vaccine or placebo injection. Libraries were prepared by immunoSEQ multiplex PCR; TCRdb keeps only in-frame clonotypes and omits some of them. This sample has roughly 400,000 clones, with about nine tenths found just once. The sequences come from peripheral blood, collected in a trial of Ad26.COV2.S vaccine versus placebo. These receptor sequences come from a person between 18 and 60 years old who received the Ad26.COV2.S COVID-19 vaccine or a placebo.

The J gene is TRBJ1-1, the V gene TRBV4-3; D possibly corresponds to TRBD1 (5 bases). Germline CDR1 LGHNA, CDR2 YSLEER. This CDR3 comprises 15 residues. Trimming removed 0 bases from V and 6 bases from J, with 14 bases in between. The CDR3 DNA follows: TGCGCCAGCAGCCAAGACCCGAGGGGTAGGGCTGAAGCTTTCTTT. Translation: CASSQDPRGRAEAFF.

V gene TRBV25-1 combines with J gene TRBJ2-7; the D is unclear. V lost 1 base and J 6 bases, leaving 19 bases between the germline ends. This CDR3 has 16 amino acids. Germline V gene sequence: CDR1 MGHDK, CDR2 SYGVNS. The CDR3: CASSESPGPRRGEQYF. Written as DNA, the CDR3 is TGTGCCAGCAGTGAATCCCCCGGGCCCCGACGAGGCGAGCAGTACTTC.

The rearrangement links TRBV7-9 to TRBJ2-1, with D perhaps TRBD2 (5 bases). Per the germline V gene, CDR1 is SEHNR and CDR2 is FQNEAQ (reference sequence). The CDR3 is made up of 15 amino acids. Trimming removed 6 bases at V and 3 bases at J, with 15 bases between. The CDR3 sequence: CASRDGLEFYNEQFF. CDR3 in DNA: TGTGCCAGCAGGGATGGACTCGAATTCTACAATGAGCAGTTCTTC.

CDR3 in DNA: TGTGCCAGTAGGACTCTCAGGGACACCGGGGAGCTGTTTTTT. Translated, it gives CASRTLRDTGELFF. The chain links TRBV19 to TRBJ2-2, with D perhaps TRBD1 (5 bases). This CDR3 is 14 amino acids long. V was trimmed by 6 bases and J by 3 bases, leaving 11 bases between them. CDR1 LNHDA and CDR2 SQIVND come from the germline V gene (reference sequence).

About this clone: Other nucleotide sequences from this sample produce the same CDR3. The gene calls are TRBV7-2 and TRBJ2-3; no firm D call. The CDR3 sequence is 14 residues long. CDR1 and CDR2 (germline): SGHTA, FQGNSA. V lost 5 bases and J 0 bases, leaving 9 bases between the germline ends. CDR3: CASSPTGSTDTQYF. In nucleotides, the CDR3 is TGTGCCAGCAGCCCTACCGGGAGCACAGATACGCAGTATTTT.

V is TRBV11-2 and J is TRBJ2-2; D not resolved. There are 14 residues in the CDR3. CDR1 SGHAT and CDR2 FQNNGV come from the germline V gene. Deletions cut 3 bases from V and 6 bases from J, with 11 bases between. The CDR3 region has the DNA TGTGCCAGCAGCTTTTCGCTTAACCCCGGGGAGCTGTTTTTT. Translating it yields CASSFSLNPGELFF.

J is TRBJ2-5 and V is TRBV5-1; 11 nucleotides match TRBD2. The trim removed 4 bases at V and 5 bases at J, leaving 7 bases unmatched. This CDR3 contains 15 residues. CDR1 is SGHRS, CDR2 YFSETQ, per germline. CDR3 region: CASSLIAGGFETQYF. CDR3 nucleotide sequence: TGCGCCAGCAGCCTAATAGCGGGGGGGTTTGAGACCCAGTACTTC.

The J gene is TRBJ1-2, the V gene TRBV4-3; D perhaps matches TRBD1 (5 bases). This CDR3 has 15 amino acids. Germline-derived CDR1 and CDR2 are LGHNA and YSLEER. V lost 0 bases to trimming and J lost 4 bases, with 12 bases between them. The CDR3 bases are TGCGCCAGCAGCCAAGATCGCGGGGCCGGCTATGGCTACACCTTC. Its translation is CASSQDRGAGYGYTF.

The J gene is TRBJ2-6, the V gene TRBV29-1; D remains ambiguous. Looked up from germline, CDR1 is SQVTM and CDR2 is ANQGSEA. The CDR3 totals 16 residues. The V end was cut by 6 bases, the J end by 1 base, with 16 bases between. This CDR3 is CSVRTRVGSGANVLTF. CDR3 coding DNA: TGCAGCGTCCGGACCCGAGTAGGGTCTGGGGCCAACGTCCTGACTTTC.

This sequence joins TRBV28 and TRBJ1-1, with TRBD1 identical over 7 bases. CDR1 and CDR2 from the germline V gene are MDHEN and SYDVKM. V was pared by 3 bases and J by 5 bases, with 3 bases of the junction left unmatched. The CDR3 has 13 residues. CDR3 coding DNA: TGTGCCAGCAGTTTGGCAGGGGGTACTGAAGCTTTCTTT. Amino acids: CASSLAGGTEAFF.

The chain joins TRBV19 to TRBJ1-1; 12 bases line up with TRBD1. The germline V gene encodes CDR1 LNHDA and CDR2 SQIVND (reference sequence). There are 15 residues in the CDR3. J was trimmed by 5 bases and V by 6 bases; bases with no gene match: 7. CDR3 nucleotide sequence: TGTGCCAGTAGAACGGGACAGGGGGCACGGACTGAAGCTTTCTTT. Its translation is CASRTGQGARTEAFF.

This clone showed up just once. The chain employs TRBV7-8 and TRBJ2-3, with 9 bases matching TRBD1. Germline V gene lookup returns CDR1 SGHVS and CDR2 FQNEAQ. The CDR3 sequence is 16 residues long. V dropped 6 bases and J dropped 6; count of bases not matched to a gene: 13. Here the CDR3 DNA reads TGTGCCAGCAGTTTTGGGACAGGGAGATCATCGGATACGCAGTATTTT. The encoded protein is CASSFGTGRSSDTQYF.

This clone was seen a single time. The V and J genes are TRBV9 and TRBJ2-7; 7 bases align to TRBD1. The CDR3 is 15 amino acids. Germline V gene data show CDR1 as SGDLS and CDR2 as YYNGEE. The V gene end was trimmed by 2 bases and the J gene end by 0 bases; junction bases not matched to a gene: 5. CDR3 sequence reads: CASSVGQMSSYEQYF. CDR3 bases: TGTGCCAGCAGCGTGGGACAGATGAGCTCCTACGAGCAGTACTTC.

The chain employs TRBV6-5 and TRBJ2-7; TRBD2 might be the D (6 bases). The CDR3 is made up of 14 amino acids. CDR1 is MNHEY and CDR2 is SVGAGI in the germline V gene. V dropped 6 bases and J dropped 2 bases, with 14 bases sitting between them. In DNA, the CDR3 is TGTGCCAGCAGCTCTAGCGTTGGGCCCTACGAGCAGTACTTC. Protein product: CASSSSVGPYEQYF.

The chain joins TRBV6-6 to TRBJ1-3; D is undetermined. CDR1 is MNHNY and CDR2 is SVGAGI in the germline V gene (reference sequence). The CDR3 totals 16 residues. The V gene lost 0 bases and the J gene lost 0 bases, with 9 bases spanning the gap. The CDR3 nucleotides are TGTGCCAGCAGTTACTCCCGGGCCAACTCTGGAAACACCATATATTTT. As protein: CASSYSRANSGNTIYF.

The V call is TRBV3-1 (or the pseudogene TRBV3-2), the J call TRBJ2-1; possibly TRBD2 for D (6 bases). Germline V lookup: CDR1 LGHDT, CDR2 YNNKEL (reference sequence). With 4 bases removed from V and 3 bases from J, the gap between germline ends came to 16 bases. The CDR3 covers 16 residues. The DNA for the CDR3 is TGTGCCAGCAGCCCCCGGGAGTCTTCCCTCTACAATGAGCAGTTCTTC. Encoded protein: CASSPRESSLYNEQFF.

CDR3 sequence: CATSDLEGRDLTFSNQPQHF. CDR3 nucleotides: TGTGCCACCAGTGATTTAGAAGGCAGGGACCTTACCTTTAGCAATCAGCCCCAGCATTTT. The rearrangement joins TRBV24-1 to TRBJ1-5, with D possibly matching TRBD1 (5 bases). The germline CDR1 and CDR2 sequences are KGHDR and SFDVKD. The CDR3 sequence is 20 residues long. V was shortened by 1 base and J by 0 bases, with 21 bases between the two germline ends.

This clone was seen a few times. The V and J genes are TRBV4-3 and TRBJ1-2; D gene unclear. The CDR3 contains 14 residues. Trimming pared 0 bases from V and 4 bases from J, leaving 9 bases between. Germline loops: CDR1 LGHNA, CDR2 YSLEER. CDR3 residues: CASSQDQTSYGYTF. The CDR3 coding sequence is TGCGCCAGCAGCCAAGATCAGACTTCCTATGGCTACACCTTC.

This rearrangement joins TRBV12-2 to TRBJ2-7; TRBD2 is the table's D call, not checked against the DNA. TRBV12-2 is noted as a pseudogene. The CDR3 totals 16 residues. The CDR3: CASRLLSGGAPHEQYF. The CDR3 nucleotides read TGTGCAAGTCGCTTACTTAGCGGGGGGGCCCCCCACGAGCAGTACTTC.

This clone came up once. The gene calls are TRBV29-1 and TRBJ1-2; 11 bases line up with TRBD1. After removal of 8 bases from V and 7 bases from J, the junction contained 12 bases not matched to a gene. The CDR3 is 14 residues long. In germline, CDR1 is SQVTM, CDR2 ANQGSEA. CDR3 loop: CSTTGQGAWGGYTF. The CDR3 DNA reads as TGCAGCACAACTGGACAGGGGGCTTGGGGTGGCTACACCTTC.

The chain employs TRBV27 and TRBJ1-1; tentative D call: TRBD1 (5 bases). The germline gives CDR1 MNHEY, CDR2 SMNVEV (reference sequence). CDR3 length equals 14 residues. V lost 4 bases to trimming and J lost 4 bases, with 13 bases between them. CDR3 residues: CASSSTQGSTEAFF. The CDR3 region has the DNA TGTGCCAGCAGTTCCACCCAGGGAAGCACTGAAGCTTTCTTT.

The rearrangement uses TRBV4-3 and TRBJ2-7, with D perhaps TRBD1 or TRBD2 (6 bases each). Germline-derived CDR1 and CDR2 are LGHNA and YSLEER. The CDR3 has 18 residues. Trimming stripped 2 bases from V and 3 bases from J, with 23 bases between. CDR3: CASSQSPYRDTGGYEQYF. The DNA for the CDR3 is TGCGCCAGCAGCCAATCCCCCTACAGGGACACCGGGGGCTACGAGCAGTACTTC.

This chain joins TRBV12-3 or TRBV12-4 and TRBJ2-1, with 7 bases fitting TRBD1. V gave up 3 bases and J gave up 9 bases; unmatched junction bases: 5. The length of the CDR3 is 13 residues. The CDR3: CASSFEGAGEQFF. CDR3 DNA sequence: TGTGCCAGCAGTTTCGAGGGGGCGGGTGAGCAGTTCTTC.

The gene calls are TRBV28 and TRBJ1-2; tentative D call: TRBD1 (5 bases). Trimming stripped 2 bases from V and 7 bases from J, with 17 bases between. This CDR3 has 15 amino acids. CDR1 and CDR2 from the germline V gene are MDHEN and SYDVKM. In nucleotides, the CDR3 is TGTGCCAGCAGTTTACGCGGCAGGGTCGTCCGTGGCTACACCTTC. It is translated as CASSLRGRVVRGYTF.

The chain couples TRBV19 to TRBJ1-1; TRBD1 matches at 7 bases. From germline, CDR1 is LNHDA and CDR2 SQIVND (reference sequence). J lost 4 bases, V lost 7 bases, and 15 bases had no gene match. This CDR3 has 16 amino acids. DNA for the CDR3: TGTGCCAGTAAGCCATTACCTGGCGCAGGGGGCACTGAAGCTTTCTTT. This codes for CASKPLPGAGGTEAFF. The complete variable domain, with remaining parts taken from reference TRBV19 and TRBJ1-1, reads DGGITQSPKYLFRKEGQNVTLSCEQNLNHDAMYWYRQDPGQGLRLIYYSQIVNDFQKGDIAEGYSVSREKKESFPLTVTSAQKNPTAFYLCASKPLPGAGGTEAFFGQGTRLTVV.